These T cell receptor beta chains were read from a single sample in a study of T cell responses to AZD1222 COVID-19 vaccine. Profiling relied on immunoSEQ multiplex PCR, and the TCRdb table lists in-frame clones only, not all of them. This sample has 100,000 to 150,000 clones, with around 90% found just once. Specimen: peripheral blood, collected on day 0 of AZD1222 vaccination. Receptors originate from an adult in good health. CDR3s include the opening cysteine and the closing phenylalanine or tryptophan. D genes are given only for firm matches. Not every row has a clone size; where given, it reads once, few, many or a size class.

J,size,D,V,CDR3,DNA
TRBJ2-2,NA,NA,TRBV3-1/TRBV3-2,CASSQQPGSTGELFF,TGTGCCAGCAGCCAACAACCCGGCTCCACCGGGGAGCTGTTTTTT
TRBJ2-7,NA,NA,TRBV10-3,CATSPSYEQYF,TGTGCCACCAGTCCTTCCTACGAGCAGTACTTC
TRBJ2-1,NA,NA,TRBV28,CASSPGTAYNEQFF,TGTGCCAGCAGTCCCGGGACTGCCTACAATGAGCAGTTCTTC
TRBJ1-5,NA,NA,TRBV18,CASSPDSYQPQHF,TGTGCCAGCTCACCTGACAGTTATCAGCCCCAGCATTTT
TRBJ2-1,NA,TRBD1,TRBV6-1,CASSDDRVYYNEQFF,TGTGCCAGCAGTGACGACAGGGTTTACTACAATGAGCAGTTCTTC
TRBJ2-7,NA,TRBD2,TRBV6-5,CASTRSGLDFEQYF,TGTGCCAGCACCCGCTCGGGACTAGATTTCGAGCAGTACTTC
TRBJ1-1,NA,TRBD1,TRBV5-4,CASRGQGAKVSTEAFF,TGTGCCAGCAGAGGACAGGGGGCTAAGGTGTCGACTGAAGCTTTCTTT
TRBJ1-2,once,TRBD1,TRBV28,CASSSGTGGYGYTF,TGTGCCAGCAGTTCCGGGACAGGGGGCTATGGCTACACCTTC
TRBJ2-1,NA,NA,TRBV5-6,CASSFWGSHSNEQFF,TGTGCCAGCAGCTTTTGGGGGTCCCATTCCAATGAGCAGTTCTTC
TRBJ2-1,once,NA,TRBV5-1,CASSLVGEAYNEQFF,TGCGCCAGCAGCTTGGTAGGGGAGGCCTACAATGAGCAGTTCTTC
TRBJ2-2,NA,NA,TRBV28,CASSLLVYLRDGGELFF,TGTGCCAGCAGTTTATTAGTTTATTTGCGGGACGGCGGGGAGCTGTTTTTT
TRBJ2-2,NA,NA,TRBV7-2,CASIPGRNTGELFF,TGTGCCAGCATCCCCGGCAGGAACACCGGGGAGCTGTTTTTT
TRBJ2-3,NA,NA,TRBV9,CASSVESTGTDTQYF,TGTGCCAGCAGCGTAGAGAGCACCGGCACAGATACGCAGTATTTT
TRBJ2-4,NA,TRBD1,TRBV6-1,CASSDQGERYF,TGTGCCAGCAGTGATCAGGGGGAAAGGTACTTC
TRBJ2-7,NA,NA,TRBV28,CASSFRRTIDEQYF,TGTGCCAGCAGTTTCCGACGGACGATCGACGAGCAGTACTTC
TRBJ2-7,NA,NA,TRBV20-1,CSAPTLGEQYF,TGCAGTGCGCCGACCCTGGGGGAGCAGTACTTC
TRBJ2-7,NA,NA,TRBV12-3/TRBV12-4,CASSPGTREEQYF,TGTGCCAGCAGCCCCGGGACTCGGGAAGAGCAGTACTTC
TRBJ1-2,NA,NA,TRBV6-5,CASFLWITYGYTF,TGTGCCAGCTTTTTGTGGATTACCTATGGCTACACCTTC
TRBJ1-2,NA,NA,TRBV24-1,CATSDKGDYGYTF,TGTGCCACCAGTGATAAGGGCGACTATGGCTACACCTTC
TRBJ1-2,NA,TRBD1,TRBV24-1,CATSDLTGAGYTF,TGTGCCACCAGTGATTTGACAGGGGCTGGCTACACCTTC
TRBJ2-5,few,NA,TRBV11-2,CASSPDNQETQYF,TGTGCCAGCAGCCCGGACAACCAAGAGACCCAGTACTTC
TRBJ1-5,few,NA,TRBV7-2,CASSLDGTNQPQHF,TGTGCCAGCAGCTTAGACGGAACAAATCAGCCCCAGCATTTT
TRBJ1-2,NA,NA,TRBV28,CASWRQAGDGYTF,TGTGCCAGCTGGCGACAGGCTGGGGATGGCTACACCTTC
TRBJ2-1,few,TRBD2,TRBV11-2,CASSLLRGRTYNEQFF,TGTGCCAGCAGCTTATTGCGGGGGAGAACCTACAATGAGCAGTTCTTC
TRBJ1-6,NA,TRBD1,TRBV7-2,CASSPGTESYSPLHF,TGTGCCAGCAGCCCAGGGACAGAATCCTATTCACCCCTCCACTTT
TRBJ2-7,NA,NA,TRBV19,CASSPGPAYEQYF,TGTGCCAGTAGCCCTGGACCTGCCTACGAGCAGTACTTC
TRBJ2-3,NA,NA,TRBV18,CASSPPGTADTQYF,TGTGCCAGCTCACCCCCCGGGACCGCCGATACGCAGTATTTT
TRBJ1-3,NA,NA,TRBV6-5,CASSYSGARGGTIYF,TGTGCCAGCAGTTACTCCGGGGCTAGGGGGGGCACCATATATTTT
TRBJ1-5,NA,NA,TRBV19,CASSKSASGLEPQHF,TGTGCCAGTAGTAAGTCGGCCTCAGGGTTGGAGCCCCAGCATTTT
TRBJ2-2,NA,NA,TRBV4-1,CASSQVGRAGAGELFF,TGCGCCAGCAGCCAAGTGGGGCGGGCAGGCGCCGGGGAGCTGTTTTTT
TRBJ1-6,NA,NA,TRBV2,CASKTGWQVGSPLHF,TGTGCCAGCAAAACTGGATGGCAGGTTGGTTCACCCCTCCACTTT
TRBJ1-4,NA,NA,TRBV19,CASDNGSNEKLFF,TGTGCCAGCGACAATGGGTCTAATGAAAAACTGTTTTTT
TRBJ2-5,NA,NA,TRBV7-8,CASSLQGTQYF,TGTGCCAGCAGCTTACAGGGGACCCAGTACTTC
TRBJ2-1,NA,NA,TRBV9,CASSGGTDNEQFF,TGTGCCAGCAGCGGCGGGACAGACAATGAGCAGTTCTTC
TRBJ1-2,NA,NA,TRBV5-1,CASSGGTVTNYGYTF,TGCGCCAGCAGCGGCGGGACTGTCACTAACTATGGCTACACCTTC
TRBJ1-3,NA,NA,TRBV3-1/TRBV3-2,CASSPNFPGPDIGNTIYF,TGTGCCAGCAGCCCCAATTTTCCGGGACCGGATATCGGAAACACCATATATTTT
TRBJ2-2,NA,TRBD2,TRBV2,CASSERGGAGELFF,TGTGCCAGCAGTGAGCGCGGGGGGGCCGGGGAGCTGTTTTTT
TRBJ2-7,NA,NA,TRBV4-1,CASSPPGGGGFGNEQYF,TGCGCCAGCAGCCCCCCAGGGGGGGGCGGCTTTGGGAACGAGCAGTACTTC
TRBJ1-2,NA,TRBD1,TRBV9,CASSVRQGSGYGYTF,TGTGCCAGCAGCGTAAGACAGGGCTCCGGCTATGGCTACACCTTC
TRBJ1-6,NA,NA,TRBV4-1,CASSPTGPNNSPLHF,TGCGCCAGCAGCCCCACAGGGCCTAATAATTCACCCCTCCACTTT
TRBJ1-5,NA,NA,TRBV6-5,CASRRHPRGNQPQHF,TGTGCCAGCAGGAGACACCCTCGGGGCAATCAGCCCCAGCATTTT
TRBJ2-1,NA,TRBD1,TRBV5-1,CASSLVPPGQGDLEQFF,TGCGCCAGCAGCTTAGTCCCCCCGGGACAGGGGGATTTGGAGCAGTTCTTC
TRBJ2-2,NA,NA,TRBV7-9,CASSLDPPGELFF,TGTGCCAGCAGCTTAGACCCGCCCGGGGAGCTGTTTTTT
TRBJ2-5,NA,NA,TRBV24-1,CATSDSGQGGGETQYF,TGTGCCACCAGTGATTCCGGACAGGGCGGGGGAGAGACCCAGTACTTC
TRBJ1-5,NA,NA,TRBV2,CASSQPGKGNQPQHF,TGTGCCAGCAGTCAGCCAGGGAAGGGCAATCAGCCCCAGCATTTT
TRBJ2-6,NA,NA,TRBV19,CASSMGSGANVLTF,TGTGCCAGTAGTATGGGCTCTGGGGCCAACGTCCTGACTTTC